This TCR beta chain is drawn from a study of blood T cell repertoires in COVID-19. About the research overall: The origin of the acute and convalescent COVID-19 samples was the United States, Italy and Spain. PBMCs, B-cell-depleted T cells, or T cells provided the cDNA or gDNA that made up the material.

Germline V gene lookup returns CDR1 SGHRS and CDR2 YFSETQ. Trimming cost V 0 bases and J 0 bases; bases outside gene matches: 2. This CDR3 contains 15 residues. Authors' methods: Scientists estimated how many nucleated cells there were by amplifying reference gene primers. Profiling relied on immunoSEQ multiplex PCR, and the TCRdb table lists in-frame clones only, not all of them. The DNA gave D and trimming, while V, J and clone size come from that table. The repertoire holds some 300,000 clones, with approximately 88% as singletons. This sequence was found in a woman aged 25 to 45 who had recovered from COVID-19. The sample was peripheral blood. The chain joins TRBV5-1 to TRBJ1-1; TRBD1 agrees at 7 bases. The CDR3 DNA sequence: TGCGCCAGCAGCTTGGGTACAGGGGTGAACACTGAAGCTTTCTTT. It specifies CASSLGTGVNTEAFF.